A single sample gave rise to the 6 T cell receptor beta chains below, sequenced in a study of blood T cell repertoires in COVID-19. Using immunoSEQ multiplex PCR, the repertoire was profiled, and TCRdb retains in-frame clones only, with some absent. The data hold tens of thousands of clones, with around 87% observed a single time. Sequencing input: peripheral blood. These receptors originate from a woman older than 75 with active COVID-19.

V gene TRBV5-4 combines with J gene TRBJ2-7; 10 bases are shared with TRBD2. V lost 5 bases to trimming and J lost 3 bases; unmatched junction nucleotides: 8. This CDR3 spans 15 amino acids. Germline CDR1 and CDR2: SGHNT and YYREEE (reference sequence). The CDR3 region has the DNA TGTGCCAGCAGAACCGGGACTAGCGAGAACTACGAGCAGTACTTC. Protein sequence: CASRTGTSENYEQYF.

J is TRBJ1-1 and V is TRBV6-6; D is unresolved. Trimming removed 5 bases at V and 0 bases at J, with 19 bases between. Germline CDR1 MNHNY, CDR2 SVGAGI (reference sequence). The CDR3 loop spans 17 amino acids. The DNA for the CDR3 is TGTGCCAGCAGTCCCATTACCCATGGGCTAATGAACACTGAAGCTTTCTTT. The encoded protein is CASSPITHGLMNTEAFF.

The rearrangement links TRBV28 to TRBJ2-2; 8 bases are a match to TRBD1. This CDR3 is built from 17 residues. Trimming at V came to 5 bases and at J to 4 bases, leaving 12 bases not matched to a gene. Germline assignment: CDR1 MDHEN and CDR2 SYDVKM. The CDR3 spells CASSPYPRQGSTGELFF. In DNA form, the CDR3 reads TGTGCCAGCAGTCCATATCCAAGACAGGGGTCCACCGGGGAGCTGTTTTTT.

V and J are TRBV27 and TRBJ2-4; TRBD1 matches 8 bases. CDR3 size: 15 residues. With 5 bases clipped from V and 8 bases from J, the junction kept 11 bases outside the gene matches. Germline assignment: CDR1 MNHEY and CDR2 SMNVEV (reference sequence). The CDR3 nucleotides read TGTGCCAGCAGTACCCCACGGCAGGGGGCCTACATTCAGTACTTC. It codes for CASSTPRQGAYIQYF.

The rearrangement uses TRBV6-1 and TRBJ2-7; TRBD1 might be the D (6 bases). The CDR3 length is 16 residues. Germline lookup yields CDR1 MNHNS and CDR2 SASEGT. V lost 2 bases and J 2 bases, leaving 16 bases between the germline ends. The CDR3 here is CASSERVGDKPYEQYF. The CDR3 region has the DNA TGTGCCAGCAGTGAAAGGGTAGGGGACAAACCCTACGAGCAGTACTTC.

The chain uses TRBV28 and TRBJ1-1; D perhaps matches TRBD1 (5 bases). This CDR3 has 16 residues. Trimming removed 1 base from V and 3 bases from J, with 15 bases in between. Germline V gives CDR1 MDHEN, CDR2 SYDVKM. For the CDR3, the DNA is TGTGCCAGCAGTTTATTGAGCGGCAGGGAGGACACTGAAGCTTTCTTT. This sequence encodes CASSLLSGREDTEAFF.